This T cell receptor (beta chain) was captured in a study of blood T cell repertoires in COVID-19. Across the whole study: Acute and convalescent COVID-19 samples came from the United States, Italy and Spain. PBMCs, B-cell-depleted T cells, or T cells provided the cDNA or gDNA that made up the material.

Per the original data handling: Cell counts per sample came from amplifying reference gene primers. Clones were read by immunoSEQ multiplex PCR, and TCRdb kept only the in-frame ones, dropping some. That table supplies the V and J calls and clone size; D and trimming were determined from the DNA. The table lists 87,000 or so clones, roughly 84% of them singletons, with around 5% in the top ten. V shed 6 bases and J 5 bases; nucleotides not matched to a gene: 7. The CDR3 extends over 15 amino acids. Germline CDR1 and CDR2: MNHEY and SVGAGI. Sequencing was carried out using peripheral blood. The genes are TRBV6-5 and TRBJ2-5, with TRBD1 identical over 12 bases. The TCR was taken from a woman older than 75 with acute or convalescent COVID-19. CDR3 nucleotide sequence: TGTGCCAGCAGAACGGGACAGGGGGCCAGGGAGACCCAGTACTTC. It yields the protein CASRTGQGARETQYF.